Below, one TCR beta chain is given with its context. Its antigen is unknown. One end of the junction varies from germline; a read error may be responsible. This CDR3 is built from 15 residues. Germline CDR1 and CDR2: SGHTA and FQGNSA. Produced via immunoSEQ multiplex PCR; TCRdb's table is partial and in-frame only. The sample carries fewer than 120,000 clones, roughly 87% recorded once. This record belongs to a study of T cell responses to AZD1222 COVID-19 vaccine. The overall study: Researchers grouped second doses given at about 4 or about 12 weeks into one pool. General study points: Most donors were white British, females outnumbered males, and clonal diversity was possibly underestimated. Spike-wide vaccine-associated CD4 TCRs dominated at 160-218 and 743-854. Spike-specific TCR breadth and depth both grew after two AZD1222 doses.

The chain links TRBV7-2 to TRBJ2-2; D is possibly TRBD1 (6 bases). The clonotype originates from an adult in good health. Specimen: peripheral blood, collected on day 0 of AZD1222 vaccination. The CDR3 protein is CASTPRGGNIGELFF. In DNA, the CDR3 is TGTGCCAGCACCCCCAGGGGTGGAAACATCGGGGAGCTGTTTTTT.